The 19 T cell receptor beta chains below come from one sample, sequenced in a study of immune evolution from preneoplasia to lung adenocarcinoma (dated by TCRdb to the early 2020s). Receptor libraries were prepared by the immunoSEQ multiplex PCR assay. TCRdb limited this immuneACCESS table to in-frame rearrangements with V and J called. A share of clones is missing; checked studies link under half to unresolved V genes, and the rest is unexplained. This sample is represented by about 3,400 clones; roughly 70% of them were singletons. The leading ten clones occupy over 9% of the sample. Material for sequencing was FFPE lung adenocarcinoma in situ tissue. The sample's cell subset or site, from its label and the paper: preinvasive adenocarcinoma in situ (AIS). These receptor sequences come from a person aged 60 to 85 with lung adenocarcinoma.

As DNA, the CDR3 is TGCGCCAGCGGGACTAGCGGGGATAGCACAGATACGCAGTATTTT. Protein product: CASGTSGDSTDTQYF. J is TRBJ2-3 and V is TRBV5-1, with 13 nucleotides matching TRBD2. CDR1 and CDR2 (germline): SGHRS, YFSETQ. After removal of 7 bases from V and 0 bases from J, the junction contained 2 bases not matched to a gene. The CDR3 loop spans 15 amino acids.

In regard to this clone: One junction end disagrees with the germline gene, perhaps due to a read error. The chain joins TRBV30 to TRBJ1-3, with unresolved D. The V gene's germline CDR1 is GTSNPN and CDR2 SVGIG (reference sequence). The CDR3 length is 15 residues. CDR3 amino acids: CAWSVGGSSGNTIYF. The DNA of the CDR3 is TGTGCTTGGAGTGTGGGCGGCAGCTCTGGAAACACCATATATTTT.

V gene TRBV7-8 combines with J gene TRBJ2-1; possibly TRBD1 for D (5 bases). The germline V and J ends were trimmed by 0 bases and 6 bases, with 18 bases remaining between them. There are 17 residues in the CDR3. Germline V CDR1 and CDR2: SGHVS, FQNEAQ. The CDR3 region has the DNA TGTGCCAGCAGCTTAGCCGGTCAGGGCGCCTTCGGCAATGAGCAGTTCTTC. This translates into CASSLAGQGAFGNEQFF.

The chain couples TRBV5-1 to TRBJ2-1, with 10 bases lining up with TRBD2. Per germline, CDR1 SGHRS and CDR2 YFSETQ. This CDR3 contains 16 residues. V was clipped by 4 bases and J by 7 bases; unmatched bases: 11. The CDR3 protein is CASSAGGAGGPNEQFF. CDR3 nucleotide sequence: TGCGCCAGCAGCGCCGGAGGAGCGGGGGGGCCAAATGAGCAGTTCTTC.

V gene TRBV6-1 combines with J gene TRBJ1-5, with a weak D call TRBD1 (5 bases). CDR3 size: 14 residues. Looked up from germline, CDR1 is MNHNS and CDR2 is SASEGT. The V gene lost 1 base and the J gene lost 5 bases, with 9 bases spanning the gap. CDR3 loop: CASSEGTSDQPQHF. The CDR3 DNA follows: TGTGCCAGCAGTGAAGGGACATCCGATCAGCCCCAGCATTTT.

The chain links TRBV5-1 to TRBJ1-1, with D perhaps TRBD1 (6 bases). The CDR3 totals 14 residues. Germline loops: CDR1 SGHRS, CDR2 YFSETQ. Trimming removed 4 bases from V and 1 base from J, with 11 bases in between. CDR3 loop: CASSAQGKNTEAFF. CDR3 DNA: TGCGCCAGCAGCGCACAGGGTAAGAACACTGAAGCTTTCTTT. The full variable domain, completed using reference TRBV5-1 and TRBJ1-1, is KAGVTQTPRYLIKTRGQQVTLSCSPISGHRSVSWYQQTPGQGLQFLFEYFSETQRNKGNFPGRFSGRQFSNSRSEMNVSTLELGDSALYLCASSAQGKNTEAFFGQGTRLTVV.

The V call is TRBV5-5, the J call TRBJ1-1, with D hard to call. Looked up from germline, CDR1 is SGHKS and CDR2 is YYEKEE (reference sequence). This CDR3 comprises 15 residues. V dropped 0 bases and J dropped 4 bases, with 13 bases sitting between them. In DNA form, the CDR3 reads TGTGCCAGCAGCTTGGTTCCGGACGGCCTCACTGAAGCTTTCTTT. As protein: CASSLVPDGLTEAFF.

The chain carries TRBV11-1 and TRBJ1-1; 8 bases match TRBD1. This CDR3 is built from 15 residues. From germline, CDR1 is SGHAT and CDR2 FQDESV (reference sequence). Unmatched junction bases numbered 9, after V lost 5 bases and J lost 4 bases. CDR3 loop: CASSLPTGVGTEAFF. The CDR3 DNA follows: TGTGCCAGCAGCCTACCGACAGGGGTTGGCACTGAAGCTTTCTTT.

V is TRBV4-2 and J is TRBJ2-7; 12 nucleotides match TRBD2. J gave up 5 bases and V 3 bases, and 8 bases lay outside the gene matches. CDR1 and CDR2 from the germline V gene are LGHNA and YNFKEQ. The CDR3 is 16 amino acids. The CDR3 region has the DNA TGTGCCAGCAGCCACCTGTCTAGCGGGGGGGCCGACGAGCAGTACTTC. Translated, it gives CASSHLSSGGADEQYF.

The chain employs TRBV18 and TRBJ1-1; D possibly corresponds to TRBD1 (5 bases). There are 12 residues in the CDR3. V was pared by 1 base and J by 7 bases, with 7 bases between. CDR1 and CDR2 from the germline V gene are KGHSH and LQKENI. CDR3 bases: TGTGCCAGCTCACCACGGGGGGGTGAAGCTTTCTTT. Amino acids: CASSPRGGEAFF.

The CDR3 nucleotides read TGTGCCAGCAGTTTTACAGGGGACTCCTATAACTATGGCTACACCTTC. Translation: CASSFTGDSYNYGYTF. This rearrangement joins TRBV27 to TRBJ1-2; 7 positions agree with TRBD1. Trimming removed 3 bases from V and 1 base from J; junction bases left unmatched: 8. There are 16 residues in the CDR3. Germline V gene lookup returns CDR1 MNHEY and CDR2 SMNVEV (reference sequence).

The V and J genes are TRBV4-2 and TRBJ2-4; 9 bases line up with TRBD2. CDR1 and CDR2 (germline): LGHNA, YNFKEQ. With V trimmed by 0 bases and J by 1 base, 4 bases remained unmatched. The CDR3 loop spans 17 amino acids. This CDR3 is CASSQDAGGPAKNIQYF. The CDR3 DNA is TGTGCCAGCAGCCAAGACGCGGGGGGGCCCGCCAAAAACATTCAGTACTTC.

About this clone itself: One end of the junction fails to match germline, which may point to a read error. The V gene is TRBV2, the J gene TRBJ1-5; TRBD1 agrees at 7 bases. This CDR3 is built from 14 residues. CDR1 and CDR2 from the germline V gene are SNHLY and FYNNEI. CDR3 coding DNA: TGTGTCAGCAGTGACAGGGCGGGCAATCAGCCCCAGCATTTT. Translated, it gives CVSSDRAGNQPQHF.

The genes are TRBV7-6 and TRBJ2-1, with D unresolved. The germline gives CDR1 SGHVS, CDR2 FNYEAQ. The V and J ends lost 1 base and 4 bases respectively, with 5 bases between them. This CDR3 comprises 13 residues. In nucleotides, the CDR3 is TGTGCCAGCAGCTTAGGCCTTTACAATGAGCAGTTCTTC. Translating gives CASSLGLYNEQFF.

The rearrangement links TRBV30 to TRBJ2-5; 12 bases are a match to TRBD2. Trimming took 2 bases from V and 2 from J; bases not matched to a gene: 3. In germline, CDR1 is GTSNPN, CDR2 SVGIG (reference sequence). This CDR3 contains 15 residues. CDR3 sequence (DNA): TGTGCCTGGAGTACGACTAGCGGGGGACAAGAGACCCAGTACTTC. It yields the protein CAWSTTSGGQETQYF.

This sequence joins TRBV7-6 and TRBJ2-3; 8 bases map to TRBD1. J lost 6 bases, V lost 5 bases, and 10 bases had no gene match. CDR1 and CDR2 from the germline V gene are SGHVS and FNYEAQ. There are 15 residues in the CDR3. CDR3: CASSKRTGSTDTQYF. The CDR3 DNA reads TGTGCCAGCAGCAAACGGACAGGGAGTACCGATACGCAGTATTTT.

The chain recombines TRBV7-9 with TRBJ2-5; D unclear. V lost 5 bases, J lost 5 bases, and 6 bases lay in between. This CDR3 has 11 amino acids. Germline CDR1 and CDR2: SEHNR and FQNEAQ (reference sequence). CDR3 bases: TGTGCCAGCAGCACACTCGAGACCCAGTACTTC. Translation gives CASSTLETQYF.

The V call is TRBV27, the J call TRBJ1-1, with D perhaps matching TRBD1 (6 bases). In germline, CDR1 is MNHEY, CDR2 SMNVEV (reference sequence). The CDR3 has 17 residues. Trimming removed 6 bases at V and 1 base at J, with 21 bases between. The CDR3 coding sequence is TGTGCCAGCAGCCAAAGGGGGGCGGGGGGTCCGAACACTGAAGCTTTCTTT. Translation gives CASSQRGAGGPNTEAFF.

This chain joins TRBV5-6 and TRBJ1-3; TRBD1 is a possible D gene (6 bases). Trimming took 2 bases from V and 2 from J, leaving 8 bases between them. Germline CDR1 is SGHDT and CDR2 is YYEEEE. CDR3 length: 14 residues. CDR3 amino acids: CASSFAGAGNTIYF. DNA of the CDR3: TGTGCCAGCAGCTTTGCAGGGGCTGGAAACACCATATATTTT.